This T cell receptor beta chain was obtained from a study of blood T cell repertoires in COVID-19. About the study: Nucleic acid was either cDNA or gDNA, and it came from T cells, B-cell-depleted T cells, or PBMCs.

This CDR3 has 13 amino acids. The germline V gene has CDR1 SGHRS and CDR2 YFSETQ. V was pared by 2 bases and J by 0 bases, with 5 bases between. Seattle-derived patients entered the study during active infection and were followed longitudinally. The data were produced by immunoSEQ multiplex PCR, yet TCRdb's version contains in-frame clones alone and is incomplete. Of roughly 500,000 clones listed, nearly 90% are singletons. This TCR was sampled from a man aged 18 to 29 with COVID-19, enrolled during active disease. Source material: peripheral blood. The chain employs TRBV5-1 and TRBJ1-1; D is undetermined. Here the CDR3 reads CASSFILNTEAFF. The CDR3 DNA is TGCGCCAGCAGCTTTATTCTGAACACTGAAGCTTTCTTT. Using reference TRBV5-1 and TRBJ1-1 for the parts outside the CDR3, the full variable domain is KAGVTQTPRYLIKTRGQQVTLSCSPISGHRSVSWYQQTPGQGLQFLFEYFSETQRNKGNFPGRFSGRQFSNSRSEMNVSTLELGDSALYLCASSFILNTEAFFGQGTRLTVV.